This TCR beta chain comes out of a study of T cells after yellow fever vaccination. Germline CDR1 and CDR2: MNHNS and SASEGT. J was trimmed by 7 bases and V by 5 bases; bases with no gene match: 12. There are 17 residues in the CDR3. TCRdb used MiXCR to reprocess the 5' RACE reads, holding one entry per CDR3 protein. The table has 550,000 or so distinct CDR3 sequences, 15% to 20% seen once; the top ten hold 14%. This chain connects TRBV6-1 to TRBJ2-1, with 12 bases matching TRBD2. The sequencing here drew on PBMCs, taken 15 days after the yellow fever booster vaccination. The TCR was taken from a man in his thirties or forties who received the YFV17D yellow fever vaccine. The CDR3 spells CASSPRLAGVRRNEQFF. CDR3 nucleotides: TGTGCCAGCAGTCCCCGACTAGCGGGAGTCCGTAGGAATGAGCAGTTCTTC.